What follows are 26 T cell receptor beta chains derived from one specimen sequenced in a study of T cell repertoires in cytomegalovirus infection (dated by TCRdb to 2018 to 2020). The antigens of these receptors remain unknown. TCRdb names Illumina HiSeq 1500 as the instrument used. TCRdb handled the public reads itself, with Q25 trimming in fastp and clone calling in MiXCR, and kept productive beta chains. CDR3 protein duplicates are merged, each entry listing the most common genes and DNA. The table for this sample lists under 450,000 distinct CDR3 sequences; about 34% of them were counted only once. The top ten constitute roughly 13% of the sample. The meaning of the sample's treatment or condition label: in vitro stimulation with specific CMV peptide epitopes to enrich CMV-specific T cells. The source material was cultured PBMCs, sampled from culture after CMV antigen stimulation. These receptors were collected from a human donor in good health (CMV status not recorded). Some clones in this sample may be carry-over from other donors' samples.

The chain uses TRBV20-1 and TRBJ2-7; 10 bases agree with TRBD1. Germline V gene lookup returns CDR1 DFQATT and CDR2 SNEGSKA (reference sequence). The CDR3 runs 15 residues. V trimming: 3 bases; J trimming: 4 bases; junction bases outside the gene matches: 9. The CDR3 here is CSASRPGQGIYEQYF. The CDR3 DNA reads TGCAGTGCTAGCCGACCGGGACAGGGGATATACGAGCAGTACTTC.

The chain carries TRBV6-2 or TRBV6-3 and TRBJ2-7, with a possible D match to TRBD2 (6 bases). V was trimmed by 7 bases and J by 3 bases, leaving 19 bases between them. Germline V gene sequence: CDR1 MNHEY, CDR2 SVGEGT. The CDR3 spans 15 residues. The CDR3 region has the DNA TGTGCCAGCACAGGATTTCCAGCGGGTGTCTACGAGCAGTACTTC. Residues: CASTGFPAGVYEQYF.

The chain uses TRBV7-2 and TRBJ1-2; D is undetermined. CDR1 SGHTA and CDR2 FQGNSA come from the germline V gene. Trimming left V 4 bases short and J 4 bases short, with 13 bases between. The CDR3 is 14 amino acids. The DNA for the CDR3 is TGTGCCAGCAGCTCGACGGCGCCAACCTATGGCTACACCTTC. Its protein is CASSSTAPTYGYTF.

The gene calls are TRBV28 and TRBJ2-4, with D uncertain. The CDR3 runs to 12 residues. Per the germline V gene, CDR1 is MDHEN and CDR2 is SYDVKM. The V gene lost 6 bases and the J gene lost 5 bases, with 8 bases spanning the gap. For the CDR3, the DNA is TGTGCCAGCAGGGCGTCGGAAAACATTCAGTACTTC. It translates to CASRASENIQYF.

V gene TRBV20-1 combines with J gene TRBJ2-1, with D possibly TRBD2 on 5 matching bases. Trimming cost V 0 bases and J 7 bases, with 13 bases left between them. The length of the CDR3 is 14 residues. From germline, CDR1 is DFQATT and CDR2 SNEGSKA (reference sequence). The CDR3 nucleotides read TGCAGTGCTAGAGATAAGGTATGGAGGAATGAGCAGTTCTTC. This encodes CSARDKVWRNEQFF.

V usage is TRBV7-2 and J usage is TRBJ1-6, with D possibly TRBD1 on 6 matching bases. This CDR3 is 12 amino acids long. V was trimmed by 5 bases and J by 11 bases, leaving 10 bases between them. The V gene's germline CDR1 is SGHTA and CDR2 FQGNSA. The CDR3 spells CASSKGHTPLHF. The CDR3 DNA reads TGTGCCAGCAGCAAGGGACACACACCCCTCCACTTT.

CDR3 sequence (DNA): TGCAGTGCCCCAGAGGGGGGCGGTCGGGGTGACACTGAAGCTTTCTTT. Translated, it gives CSAPEGGGRGDTEAFF. The chain has TRBV20-1 and TRBJ1-1; a weak D match, TRBD1 (6 bases). V gave up 6 bases and J gave up 3 bases, with 23 bases separating them. This CDR3 has 16 residues. Per germline, CDR1 DFQATT and CDR2 SNEGSKA (reference sequence).

The CDR3 nucleotides are TGTGCCAGCAGCACGGACATTGACTATGGCTACACCTTC. Translated, it gives CASSTDIDYGYTF. This sequence joins TRBV7-2 and TRBJ1-2; possible D gene TRBD1, 5 bases. V was cut by 5 bases and J by 3 bases, with 10 bases left in between. The CDR3 length is 13 residues. Germline V gene lookup returns CDR1 SGHTA and CDR2 FQGNSA. The whole variable domain, filled in from reference TRBV7-2 and TRBJ1-2, reads GAGVSQSPSNKVTEKGKDVELRCDPISGHTALYWYRQSLGQGLEFLIYFQGNSAPDKSGLPSDRFSAERTGGSVSTLTIQRTQQEDSAVYLCASSTDIDYGYTFGSGTRLTVV.

This clonotype has ten or more counts. The chain uses TRBV12-3 or TRBV12-4 and TRBJ1-5; D is uncertain. This CDR3 comprises 16 residues. Trimming stripped 2 bases from V and 0 bases from J, with 11 bases between. CDR3 loop: CASSLQVLDSNQPQHF. The CDR3 nucleotides are TGTGCCAGCAGTTTACAGGTGCTCGATAGCAATCAGCCCCAGCATTTT.

The gene calls are TRBV12-3 or TRBV12-4 and TRBJ1-3; no definite D call. The V and J ends lost 5 bases and 2 bases respectively, with 10 bases between them. CDR3 length: 14 amino acids. In nucleotides, the CDR3 is TGTGCCAGCAGTCCAAGGGTTCCTGGAAACACCATATATTTT. Residues: CASSPRVPGNTIYF.

The rearrangement uses TRBV7-9 and TRBJ2-2; the D is unclear. The V gene's germline CDR1 is SEHNR and CDR2 FQNEAQ (reference sequence). The CDR3 is made up of 13 amino acids. The V and J ends lost 0 bases and 5 bases respectively, with 4 bases between them. CDR3 sequence: CASSLALTGELFF. CDR3 sequence (DNA): TGTGCCAGCAGCTTAGCGCTTACCGGGGAGCTGTTTTTT.

The chain links TRBV6-1 to TRBJ2-1; D is possibly TRBD1 or TRBD2 (5 bases each). The CDR3 extends over 16 amino acids. The germline gives CDR1 MNHNS, CDR2 SASEGT. Trimming cost V 6 bases and J 1 base, with 16 bases left between them. In nucleotides, the CDR3 is TGTGCCAGCAGCCCCGAGAGGGGAAGGTCCTACAATGAGCAGTTCTTC. This translates into CASSPERGRSYNEQFF.

V gene TRBV12-3 or TRBV12-4 combines with J gene TRBJ1-4; possibly TRBD1 for D (5 bases). Trimming took off 3 bases at V and 3 bases at J, with 8 bases between the two ends. This CDR3 has 14 residues. CDR3 sequence (DNA): TGTGCCAGCAGTTTTTCGGGGCCTAATGAAAAACTGTTTTTT. Protein sequence: CASSFSGPNEKLFF.

The chain has TRBV6-5 and TRBJ1-3, with D possibly being TRBD1 (6 bases). CDR1 and CDR2 from the germline V gene are MNHEY and SVGAGI. The CDR3 is 16 amino acids. V lost 5 bases, J lost 0 bases, and 14 bases lay in between. The CDR3 reads CASSEQGAGSGNTIYF. The CDR3, as DNA: TGTGCCAGCAGTGAACAGGGAGCGGGCTCTGGAAACACCATATATTTT.

V is TRBV5-4 and J is TRBJ2-7; no definite D call. CDR3 length: 14 amino acids. Per germline, CDR1 SGHNT and CDR2 YYREEE (reference sequence). V was pared by 1 base and J by 4 bases, with 12 bases between. CDR3 DNA: TGTGCCAGCAGCTTGTTACCGGCCCCTTACGAGCAGTACTTC. It yields the protein CASSLLPAPYEQYF.

J is TRBJ2-1 and V is TRBV5-4; weak D call: TRBD1 (6 bases). V lost 4 bases and J 0 bases, leaving 14 bases between the germline ends. This CDR3 spans 16 amino acids. Germline CDR1 is SGHNT and CDR2 is YYREEE (reference sequence). Here the CDR3 DNA reads TGTGCCAGCAGCCCAACGAGGGGGAACTCCTACAATGAGCAGTTCTTC. It translates to CASSPTRGNSYNEQFF.

This chain uses TRBV4-3 with TRBJ2-1; D perhaps matches TRBD2 (6 bases). Germline V gene sequence: CDR1 LGHNA, CDR2 YSLEER. The length of the CDR3 is 14 residues. V was pared by 0 bases and J by 7 bases, with 10 bases between. This chain's CDR3 is CASSQEAGFNEQFF. The CDR3 nucleotides read TGCGCCAGCAGCCAAGAAGCGGGTTTTAATGAGCAGTTCTTC.

This clonotype appeared once. The chain links TRBV2 to TRBJ2-7, with TRBD2 identical over 9 bases. The junction had 8 bases not matched to a gene; V was cut back by 8 bases and J by 0 bases. CDR1 is SNHLY and CDR2 is FYNNEI in the germline V gene. The CDR3 covers 15 residues. This CDR3 reads CASRASGASSYEQYF. CDR3 coding DNA: TGTGCCAGCCGTGCTAGCGGGGCGAGCTCCTACGAGCAGTACTTC.

The chain uses TRBV6-1 and TRBJ1-1; 9 bases are shared with TRBD1. This CDR3 is built from 13 residues. Germline V gene sequence: CDR1 MNHNS, CDR2 SASEGT. The V gene end was trimmed by 8 bases and the J gene end by 2 bases; junction bases not matched to a gene: 3. This CDR3 is CASWDRDNTEAFF. DNA of the CDR3: TGTGCCAGCTGGGACAGGGATAACACTGAAGCTTTCTTT.

This clonotype was seen a few times. The chain has TRBV28 and TRBJ2-7; TRBD2 aligns across 14 bases. Germline CDR1 reads MDHEN; CDR2 reads SYDVKM. The trim removed 9 bases at V and 7 bases at J, leaving 8 bases unmatched. This CDR3 is built from 14 residues. CDR3 sequence (DNA): TGTGCCAGTGGGACTAGCGGGAGCTCGGGAGAGCAGTACGTC. Residues: CASGTSGSSGEQYV.

This clonotype was seen repeatedly, ten times or more. The chain uses TRBV7-3 and TRBJ2-1; 9 bases align to TRBD2. This CDR3 comprises 17 residues. CDR1 is SGHTA, CDR2 FQGTGA, per germline. Trimming took 5 bases from V and 1 from J; bases not matched to a gene: 9. The CDR3 region is CASSLEGGRGSYNEQFF. DNA for the CDR3: TGTGCCAGCAGCCTAGAGGGCGGGAGGGGGTCCTACAATGAGCAGTTCTTC. Together with reference TRBV7-3 and TRBJ2-1, the CDR3 gives the full variable domain: GAGVSQTPSNKVTEKGKYVELRCDPISGHTALYWYRQSLGQGPEFLIYFQGTGAADDSGLPNDRFFAVRPEGSVSTLKIQRTERGDSAVYLCASSLEGGRGSYNEQFFGPGTRLTVL.

This chain connects TRBV7-2 to TRBJ2-3; a weak D match, TRBD2 (5 bases). CDR3 length equals 14 residues. The V end was cut by 4 bases, the J end by 8 bases, with 16 bases between. Germline CDR1 SGHTA, CDR2 FQGNSA. The CDR3, as DNA: TGTGCCAGCAGCTCGCCCCTACTAGGTCGTACGCAGTATTTT. Translated, it gives CASSSPLLGRTQYF. Together with reference TRBV7-2 and TRBJ2-3, the CDR3 gives the full variable domain: GAGVSQSPSNKVTEKGKDVELRCDPISGHTALYWYRQSLGQGLEFLIYFQGNSAPDKSGLPSDRFSAERTGGSVSTLTIQRTQQEDSAVYLCASSSPLLGRTQYFGPGTRLTVL.

This clonotype was observed a handful of times. The rearrangement joins TRBV7-2 to TRBJ2-1; D unresolved. The germline V gene encodes CDR1 SGHTA and CDR2 FQGNSA. The CDR3 is 14 residues long. Deletions cut 5 bases from V and 6 bases from J, with 14 bases between. The CDR3 DNA reads TGTGCCAGCAGCCCTGGCTTGACGCCCAATGAGCAGTTCTTC. Translated, it gives CASSPGLTPNEQFF.

The CDR3 nucleotides are TGCAGTGCTGCCGGGACTAGCAGCCAAGAGACCCAGTACTTC. This gives the protein CSAAGTSSQETQYF. The chain combines TRBV20-1 with TRBJ2-5; 9 bases fit TRBD2. The CDR3 sequence is 14 residues long. Germline V CDR1 and CDR2: DFQATT, SNEGSKA (reference sequence). With 5 bases clipped from V and 1 base from J, the junction kept 5 bases outside the gene matches.

This clonotype has ten or more counts. The gene calls are TRBV7-2 and TRBJ1-1; no clear D. Germline CDR1 and CDR2: SGHTA and FQGNSA. The CDR3 contains 12 residues. V was pared by 1 base and J by 4 bases, with 4 bases between. This CDR3 reads CASSLDGTEAFF. CDR3 sequence (DNA): TGTGCCAGCAGCTTAGATGGCACTGAAGCTTTCTTT.

This clonotype has a handful of counts. V and J are TRBV2 and TRBJ1-6; D gene ambiguous. CDR3 length: 14 residues. Trimming shortened V by 2 bases and J by 10 bases, and 12 bases separated the two germline ends. Germline V gives CDR1 SNHLY, CDR2 FYNNEI. The CDR3 protein is CASSESAAASPLHF. The CDR3 region has the DNA TGTGCCAGCAGTGAAAGTGCAGCCGCCTCACCCCTCCACTTT. The variable domain in full, completed from reference TRBV2 and TRBJ1-6, reads EPEVTQTPSHQVTQMGQEVILRCVPISNHLYFYWYRQILGQKVEFLVSFYNNEISEKSEIFDDQFSVERPDGSNFTLKIRSTKLEDSAMYFCASSESAAASPLHFGNGTRLTVT.